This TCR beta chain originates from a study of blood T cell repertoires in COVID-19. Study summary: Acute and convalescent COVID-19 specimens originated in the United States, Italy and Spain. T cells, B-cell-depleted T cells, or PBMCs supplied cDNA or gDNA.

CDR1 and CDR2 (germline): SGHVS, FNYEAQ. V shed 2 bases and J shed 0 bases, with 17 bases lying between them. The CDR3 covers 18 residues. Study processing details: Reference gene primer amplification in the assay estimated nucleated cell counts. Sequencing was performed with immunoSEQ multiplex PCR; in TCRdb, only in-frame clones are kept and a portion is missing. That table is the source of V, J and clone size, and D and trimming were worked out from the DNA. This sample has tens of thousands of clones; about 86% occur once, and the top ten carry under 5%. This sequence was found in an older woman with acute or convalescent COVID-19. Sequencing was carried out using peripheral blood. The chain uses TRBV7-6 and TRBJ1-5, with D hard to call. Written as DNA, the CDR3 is TGTGCCAGCAGCTTAAACGTCCGCCTATTCGATAGCAATCAGCCCCAGCATTTT. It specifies CASSLNVRLFDSNQPQHF.